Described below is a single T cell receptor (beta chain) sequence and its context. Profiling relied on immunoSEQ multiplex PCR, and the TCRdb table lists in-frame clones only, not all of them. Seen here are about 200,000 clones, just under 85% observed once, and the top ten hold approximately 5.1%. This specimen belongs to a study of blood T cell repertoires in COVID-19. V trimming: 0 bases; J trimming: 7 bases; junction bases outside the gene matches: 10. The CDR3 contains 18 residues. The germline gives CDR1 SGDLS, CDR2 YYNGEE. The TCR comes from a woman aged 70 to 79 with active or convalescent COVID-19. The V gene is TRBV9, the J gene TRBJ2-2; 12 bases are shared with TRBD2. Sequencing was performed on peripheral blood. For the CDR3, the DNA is TGTGCCAGCAGCGTAGAAACTTCTCTAGCGGGAGGGGTCGGGGAGCTGTTTTTT. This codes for CASSVETSLAGGVGELFF. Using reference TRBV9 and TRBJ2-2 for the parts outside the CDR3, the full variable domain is DSGVTQTPKHLITATGQRVTLRCSPRSGDLSVYWYQQSLDQGLQFLIQYYNGEERAKGNILERFSAQQFPDLHSELNLSSLELGDSALYFCASSVETSLAGGVGELFFGEGSRLTVL.